A single T cell receptor (beta chain) is shown here with its context. The data derive from a study of cytotoxic CD8 clonotypes in ibrutinib-treated CLL. Data came from immunoSEQ multiplex PCR; TCRdb stores just in-frame clones and leaves some out. Among approximately 200,000 clones listed, around 70% were seen once. The CDR3 runs 15 residues. CDR1 and CDR2 (germline): GTSNPN, SVGIG (reference sequence). V was pared by 8 bases and J by 4 bases, with 11 bases of the junction left unmatched. Sequenced material: PBMCs, taken after 24 months of ibrutinib treatment. The chain recombines TRBV30 with TRBJ2-6; 7 nucleotides match TRBD2. This TCR was sampled from a human donor with chronic lymphocytic leukemia. CDR3: CAEGRAGPGANVLTF. CDR3 bases: TGTGCCGAGGGGAGGGCAGGGCCAGGGGCCAACGTCCTGACTTTC.